This T cell receptor (beta chain) is drawn from a study of T cells in women clearing cervical HPV infection. The V segment lost 7 bases and the J segment 2 bases; nucleotides outside the gene matches: 9. CDR3 length: 15 amino acids. Looked up from germline, CDR1 is WSHSY and CDR2 is SAAADI. In the case of this clone: The read gets to within 3 residues of the CDR3 end, and the germline J gene fills in the rest.

TCRdb's copy holds only in-frame clones and misses some; the assay was immunoSEQ multiplex PCR. The sample holds 18,000 or so clones. Cervical HPV DNA detected by MY09/MY11 PCR, typed by dot-blot. V usage is TRBV10-2 and J usage is TRBJ2-3; 7 positions match TRBD2. Sample: blood buffy coat. The TCR sequence derives from a woman between 18 and 69 years old with a cervical HPV16 infection that either progressed to CIN3+ or cleared (not recorded which). Here the CDR3 reads CASTSPGGVTDTQYF. The DNA read from the CDR3 is TGCGCCAGCACTTCACCGGGGGGTGTCACAGATACG.